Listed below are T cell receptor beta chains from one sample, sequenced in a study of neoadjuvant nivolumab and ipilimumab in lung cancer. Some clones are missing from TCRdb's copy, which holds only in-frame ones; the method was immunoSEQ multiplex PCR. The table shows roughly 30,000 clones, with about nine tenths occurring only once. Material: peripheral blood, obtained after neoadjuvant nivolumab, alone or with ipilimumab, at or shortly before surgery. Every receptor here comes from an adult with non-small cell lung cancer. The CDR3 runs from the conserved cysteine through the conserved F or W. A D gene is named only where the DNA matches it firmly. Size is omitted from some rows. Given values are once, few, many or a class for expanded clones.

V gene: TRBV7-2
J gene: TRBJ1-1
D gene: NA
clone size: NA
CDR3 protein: CASSLVGGEVDEAFF
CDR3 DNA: TGTGCCAGCAGCTTAGTAGGGGGGGAGGTTGATGAAGCTTTCTTT

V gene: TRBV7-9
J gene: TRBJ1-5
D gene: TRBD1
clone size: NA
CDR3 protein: CASSLGQGAGQPQHF
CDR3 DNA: TGTGCCAGCAGCTTAGGACAGGGGGCTGGTCAGCCCCAGCATTTT

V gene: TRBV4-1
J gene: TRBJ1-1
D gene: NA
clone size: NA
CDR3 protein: CASSQRTLLNTEAFF
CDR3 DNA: TGCGCCAGCAGCCAACGGACTCTCCTAAACACTGAAGCTTTCTTT

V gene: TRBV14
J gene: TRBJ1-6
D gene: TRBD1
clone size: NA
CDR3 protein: CASSYGQGNSPLHF
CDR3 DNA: TGTGCCAGCAGTTACGGACAGGGGAATTCACCCCTCCACTTT

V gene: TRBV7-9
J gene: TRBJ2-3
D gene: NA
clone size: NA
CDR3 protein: CASSLVGDTQYF
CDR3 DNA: TGTGCCAGCAGCCTAGTTGGAGATACGCAGTATTTT

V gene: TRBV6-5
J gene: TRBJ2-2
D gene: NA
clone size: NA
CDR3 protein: CASKQGGPGELFF
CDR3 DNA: TGTGCCAGCAAACAGGGAGGGCCCGGGGAGCTGTTTTTT

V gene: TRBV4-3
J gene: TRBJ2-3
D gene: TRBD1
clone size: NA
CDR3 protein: CASSQDHVGTGGTDTQYF
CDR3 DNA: TGCGCCAGCAGCCAAGACCACGTTGGGACAGGGGGCACAGATACGCAGTATTTT

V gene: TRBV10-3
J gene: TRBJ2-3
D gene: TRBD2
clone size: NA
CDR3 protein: CAIRKRGQTDTQYF
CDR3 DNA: TGTGCCATCAGGAAGCGGGGGCAGACAGATACGCAGTATTTT

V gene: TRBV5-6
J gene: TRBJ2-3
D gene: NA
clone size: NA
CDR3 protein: CASSPGGRVADTQYF
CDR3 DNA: TGTGCCAGCAGCCCTGGGGGGCGGGTGGCAGATACGCAGTATTTT

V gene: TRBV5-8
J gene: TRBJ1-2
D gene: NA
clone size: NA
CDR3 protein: CASSFRVDYGYTF
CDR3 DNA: TGTGCCAGCAGCTTCAGGGTCGACTATGGCTACACCTTC

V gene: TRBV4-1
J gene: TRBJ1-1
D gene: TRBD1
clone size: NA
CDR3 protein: CASSRPEQGIPTFF
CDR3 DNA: TGCGCCAGCAGCCGCCCGGAACAGGGGATCCCCACTTTCTTT

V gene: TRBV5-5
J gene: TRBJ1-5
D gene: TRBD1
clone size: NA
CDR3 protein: CASSPGQLNQPQHF
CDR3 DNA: TGTGCCAGCAGCCCGGGACAGCTCAATCAGCCCCAGCATTTT

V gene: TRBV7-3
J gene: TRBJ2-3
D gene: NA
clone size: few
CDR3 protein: CASSFDRSTDTQYF
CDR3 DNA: TGTGCCAGCAGCTTCGACAGGAGCACAGATACGCAGTATTTT

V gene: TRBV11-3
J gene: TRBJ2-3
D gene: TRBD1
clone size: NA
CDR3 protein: CASSPGQGADTQYF
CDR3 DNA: TGTGCCAGCAGCCCCGGACAGGGGGCAGATACGCAGTATTTT

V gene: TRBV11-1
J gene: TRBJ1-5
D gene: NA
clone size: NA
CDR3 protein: CASSTDRDQPQHF
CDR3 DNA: TGTGCCAGCAGCACCGACAGAGATCAGCCCCAGCATTTT